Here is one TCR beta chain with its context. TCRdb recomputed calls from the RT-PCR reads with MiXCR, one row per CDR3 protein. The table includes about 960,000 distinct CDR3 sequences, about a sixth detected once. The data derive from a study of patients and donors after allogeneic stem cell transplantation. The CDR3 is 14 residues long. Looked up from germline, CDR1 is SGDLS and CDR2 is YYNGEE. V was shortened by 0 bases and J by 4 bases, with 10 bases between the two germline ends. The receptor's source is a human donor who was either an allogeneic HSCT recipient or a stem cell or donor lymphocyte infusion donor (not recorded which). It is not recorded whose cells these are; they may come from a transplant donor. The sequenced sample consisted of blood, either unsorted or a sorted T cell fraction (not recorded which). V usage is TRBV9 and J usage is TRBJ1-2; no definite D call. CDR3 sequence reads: CASSVDRMGYGYTF. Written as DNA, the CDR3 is TGTGCCAGCAGCGTAGACCGGATGGGCTATGGCTACACCTTC.